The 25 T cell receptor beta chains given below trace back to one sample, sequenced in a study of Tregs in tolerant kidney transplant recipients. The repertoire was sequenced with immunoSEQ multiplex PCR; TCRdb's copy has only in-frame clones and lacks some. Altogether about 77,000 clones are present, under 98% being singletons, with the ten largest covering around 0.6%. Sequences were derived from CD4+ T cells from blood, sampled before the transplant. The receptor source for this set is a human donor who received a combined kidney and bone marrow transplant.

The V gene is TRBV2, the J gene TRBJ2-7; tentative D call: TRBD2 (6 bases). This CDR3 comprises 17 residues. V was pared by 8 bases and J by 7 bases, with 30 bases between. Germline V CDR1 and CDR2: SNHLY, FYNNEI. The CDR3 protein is CASSQRARSQYYVEQYF. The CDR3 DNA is TGTGCCAGCTCCCAGCGGGCCAGATCACAATACTACGTGGAGCAGTACTTC.

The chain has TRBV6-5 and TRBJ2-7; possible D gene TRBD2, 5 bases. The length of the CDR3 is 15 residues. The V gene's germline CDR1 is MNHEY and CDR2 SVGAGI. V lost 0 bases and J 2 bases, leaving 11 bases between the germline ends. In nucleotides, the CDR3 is TGTGCCAGCAGTTACTCATGGGGAGACCCCTACGAGCAGTACTTC. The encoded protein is CASSYSWGDPYEQYF.

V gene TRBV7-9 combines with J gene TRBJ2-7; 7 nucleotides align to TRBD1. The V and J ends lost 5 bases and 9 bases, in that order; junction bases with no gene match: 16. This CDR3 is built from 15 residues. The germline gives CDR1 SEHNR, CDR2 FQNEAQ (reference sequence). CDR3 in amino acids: CASSEYQGVSTRQYF. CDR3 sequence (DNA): TGTGCCAGCAGCGAATACCAGGGGGTATCTACGAGGCAGTACTTC.

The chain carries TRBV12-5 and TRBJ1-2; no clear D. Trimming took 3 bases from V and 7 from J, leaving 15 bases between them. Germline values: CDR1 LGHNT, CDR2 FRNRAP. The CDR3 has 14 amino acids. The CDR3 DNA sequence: TGTGCTAGTGGTTTCGGGAGCTGGGAGGGTGGCTACACCTTC. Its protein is CASGFGSWEGGYTF.

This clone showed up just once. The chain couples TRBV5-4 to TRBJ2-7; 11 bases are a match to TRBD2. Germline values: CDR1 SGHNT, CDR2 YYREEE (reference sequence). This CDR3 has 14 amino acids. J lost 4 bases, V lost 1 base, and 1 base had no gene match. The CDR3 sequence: CASSLSSGRYEQYF. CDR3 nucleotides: TGTGCCAGCAGCTTGTCTAGCGGGAGGTACGAGCAGTACTTC.

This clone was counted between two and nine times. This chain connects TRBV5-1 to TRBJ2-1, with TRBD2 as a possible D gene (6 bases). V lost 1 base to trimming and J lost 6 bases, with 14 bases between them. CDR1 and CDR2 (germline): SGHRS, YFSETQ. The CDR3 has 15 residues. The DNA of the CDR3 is TGCGCCAGCAGCTTGCTTCCCGGGAGAGGCAATGAGCAGTTCTTC. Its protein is CASSLLPGRGNEQFF.

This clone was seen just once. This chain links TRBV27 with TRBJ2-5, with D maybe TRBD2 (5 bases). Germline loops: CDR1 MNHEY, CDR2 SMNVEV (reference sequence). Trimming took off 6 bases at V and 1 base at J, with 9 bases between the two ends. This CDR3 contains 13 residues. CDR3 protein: CASRRLLQETQYF. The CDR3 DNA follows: TGTGCCAGCAGGAGACTACTCCAAGAGACCCAGTACTTC.

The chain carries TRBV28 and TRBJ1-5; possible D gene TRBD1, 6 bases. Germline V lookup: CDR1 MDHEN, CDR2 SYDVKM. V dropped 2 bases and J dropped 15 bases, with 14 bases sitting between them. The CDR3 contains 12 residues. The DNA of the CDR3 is TGTGCCAGCAGTTTAAGAAGAGGGGGGGCGCATTTT. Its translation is CASSLRRGGAHF.

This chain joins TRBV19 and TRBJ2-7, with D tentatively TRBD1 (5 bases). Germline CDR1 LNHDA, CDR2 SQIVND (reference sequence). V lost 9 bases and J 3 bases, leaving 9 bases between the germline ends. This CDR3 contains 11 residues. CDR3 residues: CASADSYEQYF. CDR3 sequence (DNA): TGTGCCAGCGCCGACAGCTACGAGCAGTACTTC.

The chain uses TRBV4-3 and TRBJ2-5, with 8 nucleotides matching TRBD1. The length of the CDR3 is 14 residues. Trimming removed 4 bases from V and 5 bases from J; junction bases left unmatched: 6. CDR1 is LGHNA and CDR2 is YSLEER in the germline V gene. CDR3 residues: CASSPQGAWETQYF. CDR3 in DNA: TGCGCCAGCAGCCCGCAGGGGGCATGGGAGACCCAGTACTTC.

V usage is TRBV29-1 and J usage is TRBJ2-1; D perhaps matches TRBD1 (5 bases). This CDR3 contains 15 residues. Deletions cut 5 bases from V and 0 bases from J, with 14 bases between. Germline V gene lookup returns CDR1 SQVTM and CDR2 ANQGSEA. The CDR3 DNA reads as TGCAGCGTTTTCGCCAGGGTAAGCTCCTACAATGAGCAGTTCTTC. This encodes CSVFARVSSYNEQFF.

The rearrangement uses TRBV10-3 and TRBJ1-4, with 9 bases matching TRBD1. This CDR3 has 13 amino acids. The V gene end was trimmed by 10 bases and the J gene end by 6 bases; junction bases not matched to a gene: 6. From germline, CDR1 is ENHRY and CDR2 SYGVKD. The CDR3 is CATNRGQDEKLFF. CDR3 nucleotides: TGTGCCACGAACAGGGGGCAAGATGAAAAACTGTTTTTT.

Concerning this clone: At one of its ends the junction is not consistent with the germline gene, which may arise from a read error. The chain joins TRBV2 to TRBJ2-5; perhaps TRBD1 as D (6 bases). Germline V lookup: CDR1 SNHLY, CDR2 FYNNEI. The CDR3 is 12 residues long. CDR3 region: CASSRTEETQYF. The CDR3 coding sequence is TGTGCCAGCAGCCGGACAGAAGAAACCCAGTACTTC.

The CDR3 region is CASSPSRAGVGNEQYF. Here the CDR3 DNA reads TGTGCCAGTAGTCCGAGTCGAGCGGGAGTAGGAAACGAGCAGTACTTC. The chain employs TRBV19 and TRBJ2-7; the match to TRBD2 covers 8 bases. With V trimmed by 5 bases and J by 5 bases, 14 bases remained unmatched. CDR1 and CDR2 from the germline V gene are LNHDA and SQIVND (reference sequence). The CDR3 runs 16 residues.

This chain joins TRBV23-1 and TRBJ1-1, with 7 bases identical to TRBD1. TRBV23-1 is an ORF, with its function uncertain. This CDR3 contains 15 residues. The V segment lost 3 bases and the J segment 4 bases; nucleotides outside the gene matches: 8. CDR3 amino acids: CASSQAGTVSTEAFF. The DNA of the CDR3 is TGCGCCAGCAGTCAGGCCGGGACAGTCAGCACTGAAGCTTTCTTT.

The CDR3 spells CASSPLDSIGYTF. The CDR3 DNA is TGTGCCAGTAGTCCCCTGGACAGCATCGGCTACACCTTC. The chain carries TRBV19 and TRBJ1-2; maybe TRBD1 (6 bases). This CDR3 has 13 residues. Trimming pared 5 bases from V and 8 bases from J, leaving 15 bases between. Germline CDR1 and CDR2: LNHDA and SQIVND (reference sequence). Using reference TRBV19 and TRBJ1-2 for the parts outside the CDR3, the full variable domain is DGGITQSPKYLFRKEGQNVTLSCEQNLNHDAMYWYRQDPGQGLRLIYYSQIVNDFQKGDIAEGYSVSREKKESFPLTVTSAQKNPTAFYLCASSPLDSIGYTFGSGTRLTVV.

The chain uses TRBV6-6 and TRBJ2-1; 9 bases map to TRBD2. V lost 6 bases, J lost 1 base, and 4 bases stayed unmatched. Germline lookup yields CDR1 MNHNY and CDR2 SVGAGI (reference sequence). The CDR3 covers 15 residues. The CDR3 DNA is TGTGCCAGCAGCTATAGCGGGAGTTCCTACAATGAGCAGTTCTTC. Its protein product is CASSYSGSSYNEQFF.

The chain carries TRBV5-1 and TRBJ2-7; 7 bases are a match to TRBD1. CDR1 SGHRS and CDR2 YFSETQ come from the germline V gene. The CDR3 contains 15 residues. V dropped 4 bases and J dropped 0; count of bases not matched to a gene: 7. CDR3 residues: CASSATGLRSYEQYF. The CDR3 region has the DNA TGCGCCAGCAGCGCGACAGGGCTCCGCTCCTACGAGCAGTACTTC.

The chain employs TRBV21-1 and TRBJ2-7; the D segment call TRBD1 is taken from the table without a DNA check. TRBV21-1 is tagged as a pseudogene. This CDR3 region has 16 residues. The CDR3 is CASTIRFMGPYYEQYF. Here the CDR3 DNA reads TGTGCCAGCACCATCAGATTTATGGGGCCGTACTACGAGCAGTACTTC.

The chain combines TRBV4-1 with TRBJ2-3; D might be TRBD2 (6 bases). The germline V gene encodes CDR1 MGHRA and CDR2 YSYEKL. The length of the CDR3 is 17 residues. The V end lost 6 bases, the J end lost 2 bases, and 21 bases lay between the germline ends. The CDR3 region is CASSLFPLAENTDTQYF. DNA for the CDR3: TGCGCCAGCAGTCTATTCCCATTAGCGGAGAACACAGATACGCAGTATTTT.

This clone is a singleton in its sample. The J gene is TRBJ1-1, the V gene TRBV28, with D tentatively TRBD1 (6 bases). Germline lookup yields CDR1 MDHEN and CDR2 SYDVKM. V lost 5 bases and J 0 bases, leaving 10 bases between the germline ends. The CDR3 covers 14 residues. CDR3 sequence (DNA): TGTGCCAGCAGTCCCGGACAGATGAACACTGAAGCTTTCTTT. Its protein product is CASSPGQMNTEAFF.

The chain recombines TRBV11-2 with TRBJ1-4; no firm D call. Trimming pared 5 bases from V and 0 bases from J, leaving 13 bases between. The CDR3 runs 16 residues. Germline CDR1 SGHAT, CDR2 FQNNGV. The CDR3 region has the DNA TGTGCCAGCAGCCGAGGAGGATTTGCAACTAATGAAAAACTGTTTTTT. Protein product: CASSRGGFATNEKLFF.

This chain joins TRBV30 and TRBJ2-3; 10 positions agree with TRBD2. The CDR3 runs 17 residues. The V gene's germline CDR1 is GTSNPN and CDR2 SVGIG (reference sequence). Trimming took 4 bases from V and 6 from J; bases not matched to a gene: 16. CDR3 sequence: CAWNRGMGAGGKDTQYF. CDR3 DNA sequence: TGTGCCTGGAACAGGGGAATGGGAGCGGGGGGGAAGGATACGCAGTATTTT.

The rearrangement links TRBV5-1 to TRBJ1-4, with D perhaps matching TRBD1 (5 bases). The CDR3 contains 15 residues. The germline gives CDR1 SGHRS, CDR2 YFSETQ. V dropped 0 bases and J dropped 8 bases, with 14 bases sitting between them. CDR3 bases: TGCGCCAGCAGCTTGGCCATGGTACCAGGGGAAAAACTGTTTTTT. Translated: CASSLAMVPGEKLFF.

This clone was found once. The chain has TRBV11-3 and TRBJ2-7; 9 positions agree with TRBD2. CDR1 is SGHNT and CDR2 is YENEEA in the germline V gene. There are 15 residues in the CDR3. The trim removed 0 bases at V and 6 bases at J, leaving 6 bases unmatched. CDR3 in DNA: TGTGCCAGCAGCTTAGATCCCGGACTAGCGCTCGAGCAGTACTTC. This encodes CASSLDPGLALEQYF.